The 27 T cell receptor beta chains given below trace back to one sample, sequenced in a study of neurological immune-mediated disorders (dated by TCRdb to between 2017 and 2020). The library was built by means of 5' RACE. Sequencing instrument: Illumina HiSeq 2500. In-frame beta chains were kept once TCRdb had trimmed the public reads at Q25 with fastp and called clones with MiXCR. Duplicate CDR3 protein sequences are folded into a single record with the most common DNA and genes. This sample gives about 74,000 distinct CDR3 sequences in total; roughly 5.6% of them show up just once. The ten largest account for roughly 7% of the sample. The sample was PBMCs. The receptor source for this set is a man aged 18 to 29 with multiple sclerosis.

This clonotype occurred a few times. The chain has TRBV5-1 and TRBJ2-3, with 7 bases aligning to TRBD1. Germline assignment: CDR1 SGHRS and CDR2 YFSETQ. CDR3 length equals 14 residues. Trimming cost V 4 bases and J 7 bases; bases outside gene matches: 9. The CDR3 nucleotides read TGCGCCAGCAGCCCAGGAAAGGGGGCTCATACGCAGTATTTT. Its protein is CASSPGKGAHTQYF. Together with reference TRBV5-1 and TRBJ2-3, the CDR3 gives the full variable domain: KAGVTQTPRYLIKTRGQQVTLSCSPISGHRSVSWYQQTPGQGLQFLFEYFSETQRNKGNFPGRFSGRQFSNSRSEMNVSTLELGDSALYLCASSPGKGAHTQYFGPGTRLTVL.

This clonotype was found many times. The genes are TRBV5-1 and TRBJ2-7, with D tentatively TRBD1 or TRBD2 (5 bases each). V was trimmed by 5 bases and J by 4 bases, leaving 13 bases between them. The CDR3 spans 13 residues. Germline CDR1 is SGHRS and CDR2 is YFSETQ. Here the CDR3 reads CASSLVGEYEQYF. The CDR3 bases are TGCGCCAGCAGTCTTGTGGGGGAGTACGAGCAGTACTTC.

This clonotype was seen a handful of times. A single base separates this from a much larger clone, so it may be a read error. The J gene is TRBJ1-3, the V gene TRBV20-1; D remains unclear. The germline V gene encodes CDR1 DFQATT and CDR2 SNEGSKA (reference sequence). There are 13 residues in the CDR3. The CDR3 loop reads CSATGLAGKTIYF. The CDR3 DNA follows: TGCAGTGCTACTGGGTTGGCTGGAAAAACCATATATTTT.

The chain couples TRBV7-8 to TRBJ1-4; D not certain. Germline V CDR1 and CDR2: SGHVS, FQNEAQ. Trimming shortened V by 8 bases and J by 6 bases, and 7 bases separated the two germline ends. This CDR3 spans 11 amino acids. The CDR3 reads CASRTYEKLFF. CDR3 nucleotide sequence: TGTGCCAGCCGCACCTATGAAAAACTGTTTTTT.

In this sample, this clonotype turned up many times. This chain uses TRBV12-3 or TRBV12-4 with TRBJ2-6; perhaps D is TRBD1 or TRBD2 (5 bases each). The CDR3 is 16 residues long. V was trimmed by 2 bases and J by 4 bases, leaving 12 bases between them. DNA for the CDR3: TGTGCCAGCAGTTTAACTTCAGGGACCGGGGCCAACGTCCTGACTTTC. It specifies CASSLTSGTGANVLTF.

A note on this clonotype: A clone one base away is much larger, so this may be a read error. This sequence joins TRBV5-1 and TRBJ1-2, with D unclear. CDR3 length: 13 amino acids. Germline V gene lookup returns CDR1 SGHRS and CDR2 YFSETQ. With 0 bases removed from V and 3 bases from J, the gap between germline ends came to 6 bases. The CDR3 sequence: CASSLDTHYGYTF. The CDR3 DNA is TGCGCCAGCAGCTTGGATACTCACTATGGCTACACCTTC.

The table lists this clonotype with many counts. The J gene is TRBJ2-7, the V gene TRBV27; D gene uncertain. V shed 3 bases and J shed 4 bases, with 10 bases lying between them. Germline V gene lookup returns CDR1 MNHEY and CDR2 SMNVEV (reference sequence). The CDR3 loop spans 13 amino acids. The CDR3 sequence is CASSFSMGYEQYF. The CDR3 DNA follows: TGTGCCAGCAGTTTTTCGATGGGGTACGAGCAGTACTTC.

This clonotype was counted many times. The genes are TRBV20-1 and TRBJ1-3; 7 nucleotides agree with TRBD1. The CDR3 sequence is 14 residues long. Looked up from germline, CDR1 is DFQATT and CDR2 is SNEGSKA (reference sequence). V lost 1 base, J lost 2 bases, and 2 bases stayed unmatched. The CDR3 DNA follows: TGCAGTGCTAGAGTAGGGACAGCTGGAAACACCATATATTTT. This encodes CSARVGTAGNTIYF.

A few counts support this clonotype. An end of the junction does not agree with germline; a read error may underlie this. This chain links TRBV7-3 with TRBJ1-6; D ambiguous. The CDR3 extends over 15 amino acids. The germline gives CDR1 SGHTA, CDR2 FQGTGA. CDR3 sequence: CASSLMGLYNSPLNF. In DNA form, the CDR3 reads TGTGCCAGCAGCTTAATGGGGTTATATAATTCACCCCTCAACTTT.

The sample holds many counts of this clonotype. The chain recombines TRBV7-2 with TRBJ2-7; D is undetermined. The V end was cut by 1 base, the J end by 7 bases, with 14 bases between. Germline V CDR1 and CDR2: SGHTA, FQGNSA. The CDR3 contains 14 residues. CDR3 region: CASSLVRGFGEQYF. The CDR3 nucleotides are TGTGCCAGCAGCTTAGTGAGAGGATTTGGAGAGCAGTACTTC.

This clonotype was seen ten or more times. The chain employs TRBV27 and TRBJ2-7; no firm D call. Germline-derived CDR1 and CDR2 are MNHEY and SMNVEV (reference sequence). V shed 6 bases and J shed 0 bases, with 6 bases lying between them. The CDR3 contains 12 residues. The CDR3 DNA follows: TGTGCCAGCAGGGAGACCTCCTACGAGCAGTACTTC. Protein: CASRETSYEQYF.

This clonotype was observed many times. This rearrangement joins TRBV27 to TRBJ2-5; 11 bases agree with TRBD1. Germline V CDR1 and CDR2: MNHEY, SMNVEV (reference sequence). The CDR3 is 16 amino acids. V was pared by 6 bases and J by 5 bases, with 11 bases of the junction left unmatched. The DNA of the CDR3 is TGTGCCAGCAGCCGCGGACAGGGGGCAATGTTGGAGACCCAGTACTTC. Translation: CASSRGQGAMLETQYF.

This clonotype was observed many times. V and J are TRBV20-1 and TRBJ2-7; a possible D gene is TRBD1 (6 bases). Germline V CDR1 and CDR2: DFQATT, SNEGSKA (reference sequence). The CDR3 is 16 residues long. V lost 0 bases and J 4 bases, leaving 19 bases between the germline ends. DNA for the CDR3: TGCAGTGCTAGAGATTGGGGGAGACAGGAATCGTACGAGCAGTACTTC. It specifies CSARDWGRQESYEQYF.

At least ten counts were recorded for this clonotype. The chain couples TRBV5-1 to TRBJ1-2; 9 nucleotides line up with TRBD1. Trimming removed 3 bases from V and 3 bases from J; junction bases left unmatched: 6. This CDR3 comprises 15 residues. The germline CDR1 and CDR2 sequences are SGHRS and YFSETQ. CDR3 DNA: TGCGCCAGCAGCTACGACAGGGGGGTTGACTATGGCTACACCTTC. It yields the protein CASSYDRGVDYGYTF.

This clonotype was observed many times. The chain is built from TRBV20-1 and TRBJ2-7; no reliable D call. Germline CDR1 is DFQATT and CDR2 is SNEGSKA (reference sequence). The CDR3 loop spans 13 amino acids. Trimming cost V 3 bases and J 5 bases, with 14 bases left between them. This CDR3 reads CSARVGVRDEQYF. The CDR3 bases are TGCAGTGCTAGGGTTGGAGTTCGGGACGAGCAGTACTTC.

This clonotype was detected many times. The chain joins TRBV5-1 to TRBJ2-7, with 9 nucleotides matching TRBD1. Germline loops: CDR1 SGHRS, CDR2 YFSETQ. This CDR3 is built from 14 residues. J was trimmed by 6 bases and V by 4 bases; bases with no gene match: 8. CDR3 coding DNA: TGCGCCAGCAGCGCCGGGACAGGGTTGTCCGAGCAGTACTTC. As protein: CASSAGTGLSEQYF.

This clonotype was recorded at least ten times. This chain joins TRBV7-2 and TRBJ1-4, with D perhaps TRBD1 (5 bases). Per germline, CDR1 SGHTA and CDR2 FQGNSA. V was shortened by 4 bases and J by 8 bases, with 11 bases between the two germline ends. The CDR3 runs to 13 residues. CDR3 coding DNA: TGTGCCAGCAGCTCCAGGGAAGGAGAAAAACTGTTTTTT. Translating gives CASSSREGEKLFF. The variable domain in full, completed from reference TRBV7-2 and TRBJ1-4, reads GAGVSQSPSNKVTEKGKDVELRCDPISGHTALYWYRQSLGQGLEFLIYFQGNSAPDKSGLPSDRFSAERTGGSVSTLTIQRTQQEDSAVYLCASSSREGEKLFFGSGTQLSVL.

This clonotype was counted at least ten times. This chain connects TRBV28 to TRBJ2-5; 10 nucleotides align to TRBD1. V was pared by 6 bases and J by 0 bases, with 10 bases of the junction left unmatched. CDR1 is MDHEN and CDR2 is SYDVKM in the germline V gene. CDR3 length: 17 residues. DNA of the CDR3: TGTGCCAGCAGACGACAGGGGGCCTCTCCGTACCAAGAGACCCAGTACTTC. Its translation: CASRRQGASPYQETQYF.

This clonotype was seen many times. The chain uses TRBV6-2 or TRBV6-3 and TRBJ1-2, with D unresolved. CDR1 and CDR2 (germline): MNHEY, SVGEGT. Trimming shortened V by 0 bases and J by 0 bases, and 14 bases separated the two germline ends. This CDR3 is built from 17 residues. The CDR3 sequence: CASSYSLRAVANYGYTF. CDR3 nucleotide sequence: TGTGCCAGCAGTTACTCTCTACGGGCAGTTGCTAACTATGGCTACACCTTC.

V is TRBV4-2 and J is TRBJ2-5, with D maybe TRBD2 (5 bases). The germline CDR1 and CDR2 sequences are LGHNA and YNFKEQ. This CDR3 spans 13 amino acids. The ends were cut back, 4 bases at V and 5 bases at J, with 11 bases in the middle. CDR3 protein: CASSPWRLETQYF. CDR3 nucleotides: TGTGCCAGCAGCCCTTGGAGGTTGGAGACCCAGTACTTC.

This clonotype was counted ten times or more. This chain uses TRBV7-6 with TRBJ2-7; D remains unclear. Trimming removed 1 base at V and 0 bases at J, with 7 bases between. The CDR3 covers 14 residues. In germline, CDR1 is SGHVS, CDR2 FNYEAQ. Here the CDR3 reads CASSLEGGSYEQYF. DNA for the CDR3: TGTGCCAGCAGCTTAGAGGGCGGCTCCTACGAGCAGTACTTC. The whole variable domain, filled in from reference TRBV7-6 and TRBJ2-7, reads GAGVSQSPRYKVTKRGQDVALRCDPISGHVSLYWYRQALGQGPEFLTYFNYEAQQDKSGLPNDRFSAERPEGSISTLTIQRTEQRDSAMYRCASSLEGGSYEQYFGPGTRLTVT.

This clonotype was observed at least ten times. The gene calls are TRBV7-2 and TRBJ1-5, with D hard to call. Germline CDR1 SGHTA, CDR2 FQGNSA. This CDR3 has 15 amino acids. V was cut by 5 bases and J by 5 bases, with 16 bases left in between. The DNA of the CDR3 is TGTGCCAGCAGCCACTTCGGGCAGCACGATCAGCCCCAGCATTTT. Translated: CASSHFGQHDQPQHF.

This clonotype occurred many times. V usage is TRBV12-3 or TRBV12-4 and J usage is TRBJ2-7; no firm D call. This CDR3 has 14 amino acids. V was shortened by 2 bases and J by 3 bases, with 11 bases between the two germline ends. CDR3 in DNA: TGTGCCAGCAGTTTAACGGGTGGCGGCTACGAGCAGTACTTC. It is translated as CASSLTGGGYEQYF.

The sample holds many counts of this clonotype. The genes are TRBV5-1 and TRBJ2-1; D might be TRBD1 or TRBD2, each matching 5 bases. V shed 1 base and J shed 2 bases, with 13 bases lying between them. The CDR3 runs 16 residues. Germline V gives CDR1 SGHRS, CDR2 YFSETQ. CDR3 DNA sequence: TGCGCCAGCAGCTTGTATTCGGGACCAACCTACAATGAGCAGTTCTTC. As protein: CASSLYSGPTYNEQFF.

This clonotype was counted ten times or more. The chain carries TRBV4-3 and TRBJ2-2; D not resolved. This CDR3 has 18 amino acids. Trimming shortened V by 0 bases and J by 1 base, and 15 bases separated the two germline ends. The V gene's germline CDR1 is LGHNA and CDR2 YSLEER. The CDR3 region has the DNA TGCGCCAGCAGCCAAGAATGGATAAGGTGGGGGAACACCGGGGAGCTGTTTTTT. This sequence encodes CASSQEWIRWGNTGELFF.

This clonotype was seen a few times. The chain is built from TRBV12-3 or TRBV12-4 and TRBJ2-3; TRBD1 or TRBD2 may be the D gene (5 bases each). V was cut by 6 bases and J by 5 bases, with 15 bases left in between. The CDR3 is 14 amino acids. CDR3 sequence (DNA): TGTGCCAGCAGGGGACGGCAGGAGGTAGATACGCAGTATTTT. This sequence encodes CASRGRQEVDTQYF.

In the case of this clonotype: A much larger clone differs from this one at a single base, so this may be a read error. CDR3 DNA sequence: TGTGCCAGCAGTGTCACCCAAGGGCGCGCTGAAGCTTTCTTT. It yields the protein CASSVTQGRAEAFF. The rearrangement uses TRBV25-1 and TRBJ1-1; D not certain. The V gene's germline CDR1 is MGHDK and CDR2 SYGVNS. The CDR3 is 14 residues long. The V gene lost 4 bases and the J gene lost 6 bases, with 15 bases spanning the gap.